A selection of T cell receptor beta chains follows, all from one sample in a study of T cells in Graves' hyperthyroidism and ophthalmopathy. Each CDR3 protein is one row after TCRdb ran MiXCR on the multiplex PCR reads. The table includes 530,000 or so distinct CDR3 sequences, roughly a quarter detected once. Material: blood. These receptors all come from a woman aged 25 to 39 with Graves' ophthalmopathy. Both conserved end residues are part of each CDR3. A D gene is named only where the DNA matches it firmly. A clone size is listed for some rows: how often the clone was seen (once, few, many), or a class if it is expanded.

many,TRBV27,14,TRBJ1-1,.,CASRGAGANTEAFF,TGTGCCAGCAGGGGGGCAGGGGCGAACACTGAAGCTTTCTTT
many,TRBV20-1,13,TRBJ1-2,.,CSASFTGLYGYTF,TGCAGTGCTAGCTTCACAGGCCTATATGGCTACACCTTC
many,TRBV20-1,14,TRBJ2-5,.,CSARGTEGEETQYF,TGCAGTGCTAGAGGGACAGAAGGGGAAGAGACCCAGTACTTC
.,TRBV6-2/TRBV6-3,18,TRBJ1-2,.,CASSSPPGQSESNYGYTF,TGTGCCAGCAGTTCACCCCCCGGACAATCCGAGAGTAACTATGGCTACACCTTC
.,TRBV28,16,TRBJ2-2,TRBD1,CASSSTSDRDTGELFF,TGTGCCAGCAGTTCCACCTCGGACAGGGACACCGGGGAGCTGTTTTTT
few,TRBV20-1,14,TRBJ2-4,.,CSASPLSTKNIQYF,TGCAGTGCTAGCCCCCTTAGTACAAAAAACATTCAGTACTTC
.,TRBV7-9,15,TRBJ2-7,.,CASIPEGDPWNEQYF,TGTGCCAGCATCCCTGAGGGGGACCCTTGGAACGAGCAGTACTTC
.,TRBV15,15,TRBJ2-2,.,CATSNPGQRTGELFF,TGTGCCACCAGCAACCCGGGACAAAGGACCGGGGAGCTGTTTTTT
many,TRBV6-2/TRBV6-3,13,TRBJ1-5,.,CASRKESHQPQHF,TGTGCCAGCAGAAAGGAGTCCCATCAGCCCCAGCATTTT
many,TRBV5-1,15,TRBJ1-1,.,CASSLALQGNTEAFF,TGCGCCAGCAGCTTGGCGTTACAGGGGAACACTGAAGCTTTCTTT
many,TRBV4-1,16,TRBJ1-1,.,CASSQLVGERNTEAFF,TGCGCCAGCAGCCAACTAGTGGGGGAGCGGAACACTGAAGCTTTCTTT
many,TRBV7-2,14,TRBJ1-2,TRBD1,CASSLVGGYYGYTF,TGTGCCAGCAGCTTAGTAGGGGGCTACTATGGCTACACCTTC
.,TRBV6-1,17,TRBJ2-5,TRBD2,CASSALGTSGLKETQYF,TGTGCCAGCAGCGCCCTGGGGACTAGCGGGCTTAAAGAGACCCAGTACTTC
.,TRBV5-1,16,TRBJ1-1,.,CASSLVAAGRDTEAFF,TGCGCCAGCAGCTTGGTGGCAGCCGGGAGGGACACTGAAGCTTTCTTT
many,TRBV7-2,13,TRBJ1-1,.,CASATTFHTEAFF,TGTGCCAGCGCAACGACATTTCACACTGAAGCTTTCTTT
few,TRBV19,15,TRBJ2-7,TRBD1,CASSDRDRAAYEQYF,TGTGCCAGTAGTGACCGGGACAGGGCTGCCTACGAGCAGTACTTC
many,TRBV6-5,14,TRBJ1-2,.,CASSFGTALYGYTF,TGTGCCAGCAGTTTCGGGACTGCTCTTTATGGCTACACCTTC
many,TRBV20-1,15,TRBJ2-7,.,CSATARGAIPYEQYF,TGCAGTGCTACAGCGAGGGGTGCCATTCCCTACGAGCAGTACTTC
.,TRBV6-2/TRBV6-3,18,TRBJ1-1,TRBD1,CASSYHVPGQAVGGEAFF,TGTGCCAGCAGTTATCATGTCCCGGGACAGGCGGTGGGAGGTGAAGCTTTCTTT
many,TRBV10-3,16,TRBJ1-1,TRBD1,CAISESSGTGATEAFF,TGTGCCATCAGTGAGTCATCCGGGACAGGGGCCACTGAAGCTTTCTTT
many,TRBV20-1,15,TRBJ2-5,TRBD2,CSAREVAGGRKTQYF,TGCAGTGCTAGAGAGGTAGCGGGGGGGCGGAAGACCCAGTACTTC
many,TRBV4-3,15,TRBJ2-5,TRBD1,CASSQDAQGTETQYF,TGCGCCAGCAGCCAAGACGCACAGGGGACGGAGACCCAGTACTTC
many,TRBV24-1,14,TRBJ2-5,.,CATSDYRERETQYF,TGTGCCACCAGTGATTACAGGGAGAGGGAGACCCAGTACTTC
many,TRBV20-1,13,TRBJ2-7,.,CSASTGITYEQYF,TGCAGTGCTAGTACCGGGATAACCTACGAGCAGTACTTC
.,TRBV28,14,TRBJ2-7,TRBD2,CASSLREGVREQYF,TGTGCCAGCAGTTTGCGGGAGGGCGTACGGGAGCAGTACTTC
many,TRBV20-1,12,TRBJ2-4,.,CSASRGGNIQYF,TGCAGTGCCTCAAGAGGGGGAAACATTCAGTACTTC
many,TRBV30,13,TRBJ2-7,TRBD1,CAWSLGQGLGQYF,TGTGCCTGGAGTCTGGGACAGGGATTGGGGCAGTACTTC
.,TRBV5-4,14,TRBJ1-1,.,CASSNPLGNTEAFF,TGTGCCAGCAGCAACCCCTTGGGGAACACTGAAGCTTTCTTT
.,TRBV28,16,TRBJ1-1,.,CASSLLTRALNTEAFF,TGTGCCAGCAGTTTATTAACAAGGGCTTTGAACACTGAAGCTTTCTTT